This entry lists 17 T cell receptor beta chains sequenced from one sample in a study of T cell repertoires in cytomegalovirus infection. In TCRdb, the reads were re-called with MiXCR into one record per CDR3 protein. The table shows 200,000 to 250,000 distinct CDR3 sequences, with about 39% occurring only once. These receptors have no known antigen. Sequences were derived from CD8+ T cells from cultured PBMCs, sampled from culture after CMV antigen stimulation. These TCRs come from a human donor in good health (CMV status not recorded). Some clones in this sample may be carry-over from other donors' samples.

In this sample, this clonotype turned up a few times. The chain recombines TRBV7-2 with TRBJ2-7; 7 bases fit TRBD2. The CDR3 extends over 14 amino acids. Germline values: CDR1 SGHTA, CDR2 FQGNSA. Unmatched junction bases numbered 4, after V lost 1 base and J lost 4 bases. The DNA for the CDR3 is TGTGCCAGCAGCTTAGGCGGGAGTCAGTACGAGCAGTACTTC. Translated, it gives CASSLGGSQYEQYF.

The rearrangement uses TRBV2 and TRBJ2-1; D possibly matches TRBD1 or TRBD2 (5 bases each). Trimming took off 7 bases at V and 8 bases at J, with 12 bases between the two ends. The CDR3 spans 12 residues. The germline V gene has CDR1 SNHLY and CDR2 FYNNEI. CDR3 region: CASMRGDDEQFF. The CDR3 nucleotides are TGTGCCAGCATGAGGGGTGACGATGAGCAGTTCTTC.

This clonotype has ten or more counts. Sequence at one end of the junction differs from germline and may be a read error. The rearrangement joins TRBV7-2 to TRBJ2-3; D perhaps matches TRBD2 (5 bases). This CDR3 spans 14 amino acids. From germline, CDR1 is SGHTA and CDR2 FQGNSA. Here the CDR3 reads CASSLAQSADTQYF. DNA of the CDR3: TGTGCCAGCAGCCTAGCTCAAAGTGCAGATACGCAGTATTTT.

Only a few counts were recorded for this clonotype. This chain connects TRBV27 to TRBJ2-1; 8 bases map to TRBD2. Germline V gives CDR1 MNHEY, CDR2 SMNVEV (reference sequence). The CDR3 spans 14 residues. V lost 7 bases to trimming and J lost 2 bases; unmatched junction nucleotides: 4. The CDR3 reads CASTEAGAYNEQFF. CDR3 sequence (DNA): TGTGCCAGCACTGAAGCGGGGGCCTACAATGAGCAGTTCTTC.

CDR3 DNA: TGCGCCAGCAGTACTGGCGGAGACTTCTACAATGAGCAGTTCTTC. This gives the protein CASSTGGDFYNEQFF. The V and J genes are TRBV10-2 and TRBJ2-1; D is ambiguous. V shed 5 bases and J shed 3 bases, with 14 bases lying between them. This CDR3 spans 15 amino acids. The germline gives CDR1 WSHSY, CDR2 SAAADI.

This clonotype was seen a few times. The genes are TRBV11-2 and TRBJ2-4, with D maybe TRBD2 (6 bases). The germline V gene has CDR1 SGHAT and CDR2 FQNNGV. CDR3 size: 15 residues. Trimming shortened V by 6 bases and J by 6 bases, and 18 bases separated the two germline ends. The CDR3 DNA reads TGTGCCAGCAGATCGCCGAGGCGGGGTTTAAACATTCAGTACTTC. Translating it yields CASRSPRRGLNIQYF.

The chain combines TRBV29-1 with TRBJ2-6; 9 bases are a match to TRBD1. This CDR3 comprises 16 residues. The V gene end was trimmed by 5 bases and the J gene end by 4 bases; junction bases not matched to a gene: 9. CDR1 SQVTM and CDR2 ANQGSEA come from the germline V gene. CDR3 in DNA: TGCAGCGTTTCGGACAGGGGATTGGCCGGGGCCAACGTCCTGACTTTC. Encoded protein: CSVSDRGLAGANVLTF. Supplemented by reference TRBV29-1 and TRBJ2-6, the full variable domain reads SAVISQKPSRDICQRGTSLTIQCQVDSQVTMMFWYRQQPGQSLTLIATANQGSEATYESGFVIDKFPISRPNLTFSTLTVSNMSPEDSSIYLCSVSDRGLAGANVLTFGAGSRLTVL.

This sequence joins TRBV27 and TRBJ1-1; D is possibly TRBD1 (5 bases). CDR1 MNHEY and CDR2 SMNVEV come from the germline V gene (reference sequence). V gave up 7 bases and J gave up 2 bases, with 11 bases separating them. The CDR3 contains 13 residues. The CDR3 DNA sequence: TGTGCCAGCACCATGGGGGGAAACACTGAAGCTTTCTTT. This translates into CASTMGGNTEAFF.

The rearrangement links TRBV12-3 or TRBV12-4 to TRBJ1-3; a possible D gene is TRBD1 (5 bases). The CDR3 is 15 residues long. V was clipped by 6 bases and J by 0 bases, with 12 bases between them. The CDR3 region is CASRGVRNSGNTIYF. As DNA, the CDR3 is TGTGCCAGCAGAGGGGTACGGAACTCTGGAAACACCATATATTTT.

The J gene is TRBJ2-7, the V gene TRBV4-1, with D tentatively TRBD2 (6 bases). The CDR3 has 14 residues. Trimming took off 4 bases at V and 0 bases at J, with 10 bases between the two ends. CDR1 and CDR2 (germline): MGHRA, YSYEKL. The CDR3 is CASSRGVSSYEQYF. The CDR3 DNA sequence: TGCGCCAGCAGCCGCGGGGTTAGCTCCTACGAGCAGTACTTC.

A few counts support this clonotype. In nucleotides, the CDR3 is TGTGCCAGCAGCGTTACTAGCGGGAGCACGGATGAGCAGTTCTTC. Translated: CASSVTSGSTDEQFF. The chain recombines TRBV7-9 with TRBJ2-1; the match to TRBD2 covers 11 bases. J gave up 8 bases and V 5 bases, and 8 bases lay outside the gene matches. Per the germline V gene, CDR1 is SEHNR and CDR2 is FQNEAQ (reference sequence). The CDR3 is 15 amino acids.

The chain uses TRBV4-1 and TRBJ2-5; no clear D gene. V was trimmed by 5 bases and J by 3 bases, leaving 16 bases between them. The germline V gene encodes CDR1 MGHRA and CDR2 YSYEKL. The CDR3 has 15 residues. CDR3 sequence (DNA): TGCGCCAGCAGCGGCGGCAGCGTCTACAAAGAGACCCAGTACTTC. Encoded protein: CASSGGSVYKETQYF.

The chain combines TRBV20-1 with TRBJ2-2; TRBD2 matches at 9 bases. Germline CDR1 DFQATT, CDR2 SNEGSKA (reference sequence). The CDR3 contains 17 residues. V lost 0 bases and J lost 1; bases outside the gene matches: 6. CDR3 sequence (DNA): TGCAGTGCTAGAGATAAACGAGCGGGGGGGAACACCGGGGAGCTGTTTTTT. This encodes CSARDKRAGGNTGELFF.

This chain joins TRBV27 and TRBJ1-5, with D tentatively TRBD1 (6 bases). V shed 5 bases and J shed 6 bases, with 17 bases lying between them. Per germline, CDR1 MNHEY and CDR2 SMNVEV (reference sequence). This CDR3 region has 15 residues. The CDR3 region has the DNA TGTGCCAGCAGTCCCTGGACAGCCATGAGTCAGCCCCAGCATTTT. Its translation: CASSPWTAMSQPQHF.

The chain uses TRBV10-2 and TRBJ2-6; D gene uncertain. Germline lookup yields CDR1 WSHSY and CDR2 SAAADI. The CDR3 consists of 15 residues. Trimming left V 4 bases short and J 0 bases short, with 7 bases between. The CDR3 region is CASSGDLSGANVLTF. As DNA, the CDR3 is TGCGCCAGCAGTGGGGATCTCTCTGGGGCCAACGTCCTGACTTTC.

This chain connects TRBV27 to TRBJ2-3; TRBD2 matches 7 bases. Germline CDR1 reads MNHEY; CDR2 reads SMNVEV (reference sequence). After removal of 0 bases from V and 2 bases from J, the junction contained 2 bases not matched to a gene. This CDR3 spans 15 amino acids. The CDR3, as DNA: TGTGCCAGCAGTTTATCCCAGCGGGACACAGATACGCAGTATTTT. Translated: CASSLSQRDTDTQYF.

This chain uses TRBV25-1 with TRBJ2-7; D might be TRBD2 (5 bases). The length of the CDR3 is 13 residues. Germline V gene data show CDR1 as MGHDK and CDR2 as SYGVNS. Trimming stripped 7 bases from V and 2 bases from J, with 12 bases between. The CDR3 sequence: CASTGMFPYEQYF. As DNA, the CDR3 is TGTGCCAGCACCGGGATGTTCCCCTACGAGCAGTACTTC.